This T cell receptor beta chain originates from a study of Graves' ophthalmopathy and Graves' hyperthyroidism. Exclusion criteria comprised other autoimmune diseases, uncontrolled infections, pregnancy or lactation in patients. Transcripts of RNA were the source for amplifying TCR beta CDR3 regions. Second-round multiplex PCR came after first-round RT-PCR with HTBI primers. TCRdb processed the multiplex PCR reads anew with MiXCR; each CDR3 protein has one entry. The table has a few hundred thousand distinct CDR3 sequences, 15% seen once; the top ten hold 5.5% to 7%. This clonotype was detected only a few times. This TCR was recovered from a woman aged 18-35 years with stable Graves' hyperthyroidism. The sample taken for sequencing was peripheral blood.

DNA for the CDR3: TGTGCCAGCACCCAAGGGGGCCTTAGCTCACCCCTCCACTTT. This codes for CASTQGGLSSPLHF. The chain links TRBV6-2 or TRBV6-3 to TRBJ1-6; 7 bases are a match to TRBD1. CDR3 length equals 14 residues. J gave up 10 bases and V 7 bases, and 10 bases lay outside the gene matches. CDR1 and CDR2 (germline): MNHEY, SVGEGT.